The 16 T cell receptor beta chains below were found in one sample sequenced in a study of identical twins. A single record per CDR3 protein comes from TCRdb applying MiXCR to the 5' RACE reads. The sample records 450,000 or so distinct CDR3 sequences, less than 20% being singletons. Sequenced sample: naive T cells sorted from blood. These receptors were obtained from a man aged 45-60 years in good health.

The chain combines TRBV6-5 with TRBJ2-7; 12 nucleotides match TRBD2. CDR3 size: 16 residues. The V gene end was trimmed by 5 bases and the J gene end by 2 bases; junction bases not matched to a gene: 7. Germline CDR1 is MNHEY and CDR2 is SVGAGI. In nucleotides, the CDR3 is TGTGCCAGCAGTCACAAATGGACTAGCGGGGCCTACGAGCAGTACTTC. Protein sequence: CASSHKWTSGAYEQYF.

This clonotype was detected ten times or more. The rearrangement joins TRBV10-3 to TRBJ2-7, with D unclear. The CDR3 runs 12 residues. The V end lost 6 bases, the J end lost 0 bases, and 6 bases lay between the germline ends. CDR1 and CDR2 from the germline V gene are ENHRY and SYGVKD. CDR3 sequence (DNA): TGTGCCATCAGCAAGGACTCCTACGAGCAGTACTTC. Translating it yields CAISKDSYEQYF.

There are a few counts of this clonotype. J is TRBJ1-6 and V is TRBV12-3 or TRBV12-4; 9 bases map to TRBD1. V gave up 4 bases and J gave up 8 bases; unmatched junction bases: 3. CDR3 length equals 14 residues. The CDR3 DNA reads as TGTGCCAGCAGTTCCCGGGACAGGGATTCACCCCTCCACTTT. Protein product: CASSSRDRDSPLHF.

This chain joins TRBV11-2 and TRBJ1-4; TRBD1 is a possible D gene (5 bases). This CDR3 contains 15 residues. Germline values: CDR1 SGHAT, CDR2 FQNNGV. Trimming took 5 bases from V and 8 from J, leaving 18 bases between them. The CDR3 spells CASSPVGARGEKLFF. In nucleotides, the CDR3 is TGTGCCAGCAGCCCCGTCGGGGCTAGGGGAGAAAAACTGTTTTTT.

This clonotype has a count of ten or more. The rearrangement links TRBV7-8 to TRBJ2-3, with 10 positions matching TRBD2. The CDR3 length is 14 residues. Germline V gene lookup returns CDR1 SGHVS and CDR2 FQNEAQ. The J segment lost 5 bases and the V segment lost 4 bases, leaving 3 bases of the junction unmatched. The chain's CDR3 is CASSSGLALDTQYF. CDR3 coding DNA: TGTGCCAGCAGCTCGGGACTAGCGTTAGATACGCAGTATTTT.

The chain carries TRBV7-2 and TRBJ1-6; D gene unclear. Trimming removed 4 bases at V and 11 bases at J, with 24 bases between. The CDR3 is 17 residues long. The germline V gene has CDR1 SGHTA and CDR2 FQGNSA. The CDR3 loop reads CASSSFHRAIPEPPLHF. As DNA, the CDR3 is TGTGCCAGCAGCTCCTTTCACCGGGCCATTCCGGAGCCACCCCTCCACTTT.

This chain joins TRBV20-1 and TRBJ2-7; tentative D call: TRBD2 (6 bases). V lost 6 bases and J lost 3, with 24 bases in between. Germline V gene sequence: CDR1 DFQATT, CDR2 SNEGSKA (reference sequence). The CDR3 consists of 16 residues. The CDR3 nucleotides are TGCAGTGCCACTCCCACTACCGGGACTTTTTTCTACGAGCAGTACTTC. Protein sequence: CSATPTTGTFFYEQYF.

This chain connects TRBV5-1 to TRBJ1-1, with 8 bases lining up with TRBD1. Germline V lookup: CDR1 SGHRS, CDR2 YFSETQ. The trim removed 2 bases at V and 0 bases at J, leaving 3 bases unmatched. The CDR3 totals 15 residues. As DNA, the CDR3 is TGCGCCAGCAGCTTCCGGACAGGGTTGAACACTGAAGCTTTCTTT. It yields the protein CASSFRTGLNTEAFF.

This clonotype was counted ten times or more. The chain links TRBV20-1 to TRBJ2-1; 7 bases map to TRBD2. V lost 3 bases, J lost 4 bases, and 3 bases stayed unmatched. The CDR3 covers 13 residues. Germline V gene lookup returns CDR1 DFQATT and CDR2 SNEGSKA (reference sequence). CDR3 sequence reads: CSASREEYNEQFF. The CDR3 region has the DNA TGCAGTGCTAGTCGGGAGGAGTACAATGAGCAGTTCTTC.

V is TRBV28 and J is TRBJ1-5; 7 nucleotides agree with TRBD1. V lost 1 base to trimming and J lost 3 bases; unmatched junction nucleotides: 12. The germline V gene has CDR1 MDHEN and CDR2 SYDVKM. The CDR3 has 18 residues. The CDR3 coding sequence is TGTGCCAGCAGTTTATTGGGCCTGAGAGGGACAGCCAATCAGCCCCAGCATTTT. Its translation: CASSLLGLRGTANQPQHF.

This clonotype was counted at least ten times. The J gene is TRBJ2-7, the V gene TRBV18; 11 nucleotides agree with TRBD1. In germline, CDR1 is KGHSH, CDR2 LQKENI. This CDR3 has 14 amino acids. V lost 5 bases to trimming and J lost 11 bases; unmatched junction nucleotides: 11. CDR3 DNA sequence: TGTGCCAGCTCAACGGGACAGGGGGATACCTGGGAGTACTTC. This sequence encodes CASSTGQGDTWEYF.

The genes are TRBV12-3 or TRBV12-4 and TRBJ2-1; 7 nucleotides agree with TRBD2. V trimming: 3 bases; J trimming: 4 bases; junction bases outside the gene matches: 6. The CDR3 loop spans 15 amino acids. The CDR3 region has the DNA TGTGCCAGCAGTTTGGGGCGGGGGATTTACAATGAGCAGTTCTTC. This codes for CASSLGRGIYNEQFF.

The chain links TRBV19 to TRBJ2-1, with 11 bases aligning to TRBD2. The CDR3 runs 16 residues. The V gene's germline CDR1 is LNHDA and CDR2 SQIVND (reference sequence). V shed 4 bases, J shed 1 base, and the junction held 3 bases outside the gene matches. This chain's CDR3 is CASSTGTSGSYNEQFF. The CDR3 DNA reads TGTGCCAGTAGTACCGGGACTAGCGGTTCCTACAATGAGCAGTTCTTC.

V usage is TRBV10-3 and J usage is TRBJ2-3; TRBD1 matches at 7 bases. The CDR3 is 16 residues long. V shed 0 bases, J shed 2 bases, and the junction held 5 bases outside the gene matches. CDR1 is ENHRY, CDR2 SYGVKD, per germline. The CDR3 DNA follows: TGTGCCATCAGTGAGTCTTTGGGACAGCTCACAGATACGCAGTATTTT. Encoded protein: CAISESLGQLTDTQYF.

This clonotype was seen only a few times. The CDR3 protein is CASSPQSPRTPHYEQYF. DNA for the CDR3: TGCGCCAGCAGCCCTCAATCCCCCCGGACCCCTCACTACGAGCAGTACTTC. The gene calls are TRBV5-1 and TRBJ2-7; D call uncertain. CDR3 length: 17 residues. The ends were cut back, 4 bases at V and 3 bases at J, with 23 bases in the middle. Germline V CDR1 and CDR2: SGHRS, YFSETQ. The whole variable domain, filled in from reference TRBV5-1 and TRBJ2-7, reads KAGVTQTPRYLIKTRGQQVTLSCSPISGHRSVSWYQQTPGQGLQFLFEYFSETQRNKGNFPGRFSGRQFSNSRSEMNVSTLELGDSALYLCASSPQSPRTPHYEQYFGPGTRLTVT.

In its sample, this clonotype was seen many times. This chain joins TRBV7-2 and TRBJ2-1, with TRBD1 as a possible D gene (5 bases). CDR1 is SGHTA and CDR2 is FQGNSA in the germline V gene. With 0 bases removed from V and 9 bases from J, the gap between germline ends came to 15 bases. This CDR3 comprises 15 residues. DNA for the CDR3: TGTGCCAGCAGCTTAGCGGGCGGTTTTAGGGGTGAGCAGTTCTTC. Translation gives CASSLAGGFRGEQFF.